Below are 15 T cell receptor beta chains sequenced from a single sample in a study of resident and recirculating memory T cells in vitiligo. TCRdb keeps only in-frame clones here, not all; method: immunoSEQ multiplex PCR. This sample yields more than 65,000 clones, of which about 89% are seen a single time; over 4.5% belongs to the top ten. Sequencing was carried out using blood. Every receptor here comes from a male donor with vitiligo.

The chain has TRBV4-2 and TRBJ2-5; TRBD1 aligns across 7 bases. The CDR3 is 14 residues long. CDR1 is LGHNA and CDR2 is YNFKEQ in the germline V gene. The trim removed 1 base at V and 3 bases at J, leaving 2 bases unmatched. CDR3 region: CASSQVGTEETQYF. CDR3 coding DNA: TGTGCCAGCAGCCAAGTCGGGACAGAAGAGACCCAGTACTTC.

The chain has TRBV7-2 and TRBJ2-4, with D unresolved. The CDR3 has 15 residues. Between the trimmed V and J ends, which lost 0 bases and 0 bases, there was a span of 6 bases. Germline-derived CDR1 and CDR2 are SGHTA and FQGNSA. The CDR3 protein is CASSLAGLAKNIQYF. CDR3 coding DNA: TGTGCCAGCAGCTTAGCGGGCCTAGCCAAAAACATTCAGTACTTC.

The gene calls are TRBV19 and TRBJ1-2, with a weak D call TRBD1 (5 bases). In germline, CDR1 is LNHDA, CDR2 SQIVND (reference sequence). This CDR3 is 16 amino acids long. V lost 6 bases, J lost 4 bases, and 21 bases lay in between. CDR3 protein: CASSTPRGDSSYGYTF. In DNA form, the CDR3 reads TGTGCCAGTAGCACCCCCCGAGGGGACTCCTCCTATGGCTACACCTTC.

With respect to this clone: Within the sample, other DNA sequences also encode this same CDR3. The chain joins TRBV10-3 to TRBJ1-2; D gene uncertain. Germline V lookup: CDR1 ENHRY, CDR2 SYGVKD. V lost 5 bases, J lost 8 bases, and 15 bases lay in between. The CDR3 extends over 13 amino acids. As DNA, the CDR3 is TGTGCCATCAGTCGTGAATTGGCTTACGGCTACACCTTC. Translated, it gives CAISRELAYGYTF.

In DNA, the CDR3 is TGTGCCAGCAGCCAAGGGGTAGAGAACACTGAAGCTTTCTTT. It is translated as CASSQGVENTEAFF. The chain uses TRBV6-6 and TRBJ1-1, with D possibly being TRBD1 (5 bases). V was trimmed by 6 bases and J by 1 base, leaving 12 bases between them. This CDR3 has 14 amino acids. In germline, CDR1 is MNHNY, CDR2 SVGAGI (reference sequence).

The CDR3 sequence is CASSPPGQGIIPYEQYF. The CDR3 DNA reads TGTGCCAGCAGCCCACCGGGACAGGGGATCATACCCTACGAGCAGTACTTC. This chain connects TRBV4-2 to TRBJ2-7; 10 nucleotides line up with TRBD1. The CDR3 is made up of 17 amino acids. The germline V gene encodes CDR1 LGHNA and CDR2 YNFKEQ. Trimming removed 4 bases from V and 2 bases from J; junction bases left unmatched: 11.

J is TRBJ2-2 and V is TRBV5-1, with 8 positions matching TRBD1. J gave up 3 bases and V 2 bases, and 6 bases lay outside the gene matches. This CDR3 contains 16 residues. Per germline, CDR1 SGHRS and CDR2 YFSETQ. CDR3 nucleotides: TGCGCCAGCAGCTTCGGACAGGGCTTGCACACCGGGGAGCTGTTTTTT. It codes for CASSFGQGLHTGELFF.

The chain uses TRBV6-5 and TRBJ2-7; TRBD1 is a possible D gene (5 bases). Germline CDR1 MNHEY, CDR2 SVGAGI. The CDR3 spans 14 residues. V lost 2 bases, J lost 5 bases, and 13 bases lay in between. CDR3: CASSYAPGRDEQYF. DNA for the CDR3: TGTGCCAGCAGTTACGCTCCAGGGCGCGACGAGCAGTACTTC.

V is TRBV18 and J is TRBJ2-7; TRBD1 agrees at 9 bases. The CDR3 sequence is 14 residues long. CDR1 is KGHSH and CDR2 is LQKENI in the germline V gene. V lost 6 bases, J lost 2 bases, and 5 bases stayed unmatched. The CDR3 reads CASSAGQGTYEQYF. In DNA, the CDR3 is TGTGCCAGCTCGGCTGGACAGGGGACCTACGAGCAGTACTTC.

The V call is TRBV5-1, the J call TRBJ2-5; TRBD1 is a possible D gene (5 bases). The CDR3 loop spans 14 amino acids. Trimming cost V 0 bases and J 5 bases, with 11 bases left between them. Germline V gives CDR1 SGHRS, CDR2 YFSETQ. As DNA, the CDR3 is TGCGCCAGCAGCTTGGCCGATTCAGGGGAGACCCAGTACTTC. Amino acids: CASSLADSGETQYF.

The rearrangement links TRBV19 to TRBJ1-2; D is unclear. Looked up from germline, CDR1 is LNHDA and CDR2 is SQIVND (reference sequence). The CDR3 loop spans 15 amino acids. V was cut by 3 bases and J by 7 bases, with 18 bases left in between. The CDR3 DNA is TGTGCCAGTAGTATCTCCCTCAACGGGGAAGGTGGCTACACCTTC. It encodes CASSISLNGEGGYTF.

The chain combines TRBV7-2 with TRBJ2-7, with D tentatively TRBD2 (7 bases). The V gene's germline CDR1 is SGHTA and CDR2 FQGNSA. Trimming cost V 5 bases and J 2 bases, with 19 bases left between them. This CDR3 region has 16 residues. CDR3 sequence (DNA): TGTGCCAGCAGCCCACCACGGGGGGCTGGCCCCTACGAGCAGTACTTC. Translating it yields CASSPPRGAGPYEQYF.

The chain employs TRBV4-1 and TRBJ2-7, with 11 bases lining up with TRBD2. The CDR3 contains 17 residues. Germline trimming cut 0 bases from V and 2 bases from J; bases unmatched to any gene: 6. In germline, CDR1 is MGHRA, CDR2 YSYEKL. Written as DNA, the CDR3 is TGCGCCAGCAGCCAAGAACTAGCGGGGGCGGGGGCCTACGAGCAGTACTTC. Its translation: CASSQELAGAGAYEQYF.

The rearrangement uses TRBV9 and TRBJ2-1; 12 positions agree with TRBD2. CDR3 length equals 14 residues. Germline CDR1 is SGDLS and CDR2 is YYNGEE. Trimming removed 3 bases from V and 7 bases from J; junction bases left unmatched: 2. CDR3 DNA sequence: TGTGCCAGCAGCGCTAGCGGGGGGGGGAATGAGCAGTTCTTC. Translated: CASSASGGGNEQFF. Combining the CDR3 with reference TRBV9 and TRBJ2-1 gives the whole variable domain DSGVTQTPKHLITATGQRVTLRCSPRSGDLSVYWYQQSLDQGLQFLIQYYNGEERAKGNILERFSAQQFPDLHSELNLSSLELGDSALYFCASSASGGGNEQFFGPGTRLTVL.

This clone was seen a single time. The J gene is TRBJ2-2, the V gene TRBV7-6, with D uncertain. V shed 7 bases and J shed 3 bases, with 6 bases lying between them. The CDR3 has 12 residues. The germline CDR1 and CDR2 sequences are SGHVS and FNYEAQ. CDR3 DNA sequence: TGTGCCAGCACCAAATACACCGGGGAGCTGTTTTTT. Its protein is CASTKYTGELFF.